The clone carrying this TCR beta chain was observed a few times. Each CDR3 protein gets one entry after TCRdb re-called the 5' RACE reads with MiXCR. The sample lists 520,000 or so distinct CDR3 sequences, 20% to 25% seen once, with about 0.91% in the top ten. These data come from a study of identical twins. Germline CDR1 is SGHKS and CDR2 is YYEKEE (reference sequence). This CDR3 contains 13 residues. With 1 base removed from V and 1 base from J, the gap between germline ends came to 6 bases. The data were also submitted as part of a second study, on T cells expressing NK-cell markers.

The clonotype originates from a woman under 30 in good health. Specimen: CD4+ T cells sorted from blood. This chain joins TRBV5-5 and TRBJ2-7; D remains ambiguous. CDR3 amino acids: CASSLRVSYEQYF. CDR3 in DNA: TGTGCCAGCAGCTTGAGGGTATCCTACGAGCAGTACTTC.